This TCR beta chain came from a study of T cells in Graves' hyperthyroidism and ophthalmopathy. This clonotype was observed a handful of times. This may stem from a read error, because a much larger clone lies one nucleotide away. RNA transcripts yielded amplified TCR beta CDR3 regions. RT-PCR in the first round (using the HTBI primer set) targeted the TCR CDR3. TCRdb passed the multiplex PCR reads through MiXCR, listing each CDR3 protein once. The sample holds some 350,000 distinct CDR3 sequences; approximately 15% are singletons and the top ten take 34%. Those patients with uncontrolled infection, other autoimmune disease, pregnancy or lactation were excluded. The clonotype originates from a woman in her thirties or forties with Graves' ophthalmopathy. The sample taken for sequencing was blood.

In DNA form, the CDR3 reads TGTGCCAGCAGTTACATCTCTAGAGCCGGCTACGAGCAGTACTTC. Residues: CASSYISRAGYEQYF. V is TRBV6-5 and J is TRBJ2-7, with unresolved D. The V end lost 2 bases, the J end lost 3 bases, and 14 bases lay between the germline ends. From germline, CDR1 is MNHEY and CDR2 SVGAGI. CDR3 size: 15 residues.